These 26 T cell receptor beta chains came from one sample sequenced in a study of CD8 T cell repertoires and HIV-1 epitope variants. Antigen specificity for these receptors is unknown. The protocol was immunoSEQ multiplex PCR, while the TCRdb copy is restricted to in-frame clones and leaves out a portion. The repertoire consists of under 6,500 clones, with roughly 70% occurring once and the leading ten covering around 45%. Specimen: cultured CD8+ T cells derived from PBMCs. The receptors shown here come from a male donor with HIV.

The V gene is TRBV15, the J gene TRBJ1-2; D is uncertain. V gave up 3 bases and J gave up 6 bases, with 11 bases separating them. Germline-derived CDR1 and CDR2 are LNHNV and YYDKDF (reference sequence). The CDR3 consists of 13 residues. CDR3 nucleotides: TGTGCCACCAGCAGTCAGATCCTGGATGGCTACACCTTC. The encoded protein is CATSSQILDGYTF.

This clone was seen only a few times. The CDR3 protein is CASSQETEETQYF. The CDR3 DNA reads as TGTGCCAGCAGCCAAGAGACAGAAGAGACCCAGTACTTC. This chain links TRBV4-2 with TRBJ2-5, with a possible D match to TRBD1 (5 bases). Per germline, CDR1 LGHNA and CDR2 YNFKEQ. The CDR3 covers 13 residues. V gave up 0 bases and J gave up 3 bases, with 5 bases separating them.

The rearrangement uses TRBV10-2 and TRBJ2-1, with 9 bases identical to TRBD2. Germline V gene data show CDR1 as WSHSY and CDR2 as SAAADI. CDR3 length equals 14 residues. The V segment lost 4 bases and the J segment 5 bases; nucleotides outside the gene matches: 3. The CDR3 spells CASSGLAANNEQFF. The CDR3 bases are TGCGCCAGCAGTGGACTAGCGGCTAACAATGAGCAGTTCTTC.

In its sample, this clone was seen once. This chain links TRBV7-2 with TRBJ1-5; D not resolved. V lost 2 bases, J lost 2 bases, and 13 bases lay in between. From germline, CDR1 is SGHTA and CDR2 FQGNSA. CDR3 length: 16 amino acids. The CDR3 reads CASSLNGGLRNQPQHF. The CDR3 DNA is TGTGCCAGCAGCTTAAATGGAGGGTTGCGCAATCAGCCCCAGCATTTT.

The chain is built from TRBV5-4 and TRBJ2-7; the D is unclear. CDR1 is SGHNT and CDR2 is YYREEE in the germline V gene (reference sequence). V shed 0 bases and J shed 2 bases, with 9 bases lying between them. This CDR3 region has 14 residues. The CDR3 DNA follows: TGTGCCAGCAGCTTGGAGGTAGGGACCTACGAGCAGTACTTC. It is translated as CASSLEVGTYEQYF.

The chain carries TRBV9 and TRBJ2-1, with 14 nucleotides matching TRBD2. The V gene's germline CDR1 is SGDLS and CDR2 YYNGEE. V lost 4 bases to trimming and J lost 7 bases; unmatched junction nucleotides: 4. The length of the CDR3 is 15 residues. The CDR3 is CASSLGLAGENEQFF. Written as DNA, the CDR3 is TGTGCCAGCAGCCTGGGACTAGCGGGAGAAAATGAGCAGTTCTTC.

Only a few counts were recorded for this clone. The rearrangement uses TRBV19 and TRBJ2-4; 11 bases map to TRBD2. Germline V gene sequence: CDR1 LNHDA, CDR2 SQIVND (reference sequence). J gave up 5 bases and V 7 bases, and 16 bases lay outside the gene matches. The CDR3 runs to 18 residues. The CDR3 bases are TGTGCCAGTAACGATCGGAGGTGGGGGGGACTAGCGGAAAACATTCAGTACTTC. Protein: CASNDRRWGGLAENIQYF. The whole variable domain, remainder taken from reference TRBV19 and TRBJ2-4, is DGGITQSPKYLFRKEGQNVTLSCEQNLNHDAMYWYRQDPGQGLRLIYYSQIVNDFQKGDIAEGYSVSREKKESFPLTVTSAQKNPTAFYLCASNDRRWGGLAENIQYFGAGTRLSVL.

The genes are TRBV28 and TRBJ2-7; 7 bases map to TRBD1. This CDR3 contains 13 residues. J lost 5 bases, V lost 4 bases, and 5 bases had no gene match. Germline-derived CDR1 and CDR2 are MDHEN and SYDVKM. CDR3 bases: TGTGCCAGCAGTTCAGACAGGGCAGACGAGCAGTACTTC. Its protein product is CASSSDRADEQYF.

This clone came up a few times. For the CDR3, the DNA is TGCAGCGTTGAGGCGGGAAACACCATATATTTT. It encodes CSVEAGNTIYF. V usage is TRBV29-1 and J usage is TRBJ1-3; D is ambiguous. The germline CDR1 and CDR2 sequences are SQVTM and ANQGSEA. V lost 3 bases and J lost 4, with 4 bases in between. The CDR3 sequence is 11 residues long.

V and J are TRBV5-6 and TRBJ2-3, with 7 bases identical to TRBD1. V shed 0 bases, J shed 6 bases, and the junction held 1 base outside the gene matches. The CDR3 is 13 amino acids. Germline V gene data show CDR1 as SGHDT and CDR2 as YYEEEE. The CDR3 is CASSLVQGDTQYF. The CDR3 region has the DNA TGTGCCAGCAGCTTGGTACAGGGGGATACGCAGTATTTT.

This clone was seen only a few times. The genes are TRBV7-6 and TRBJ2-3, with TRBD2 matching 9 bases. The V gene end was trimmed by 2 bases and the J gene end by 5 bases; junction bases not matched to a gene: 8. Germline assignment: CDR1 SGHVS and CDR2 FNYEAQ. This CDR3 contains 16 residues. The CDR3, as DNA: TGTGCCAGCAGCTTATTCGGCGGGAGGGCCAGAGATACGCAGTATTTT. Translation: CASSLFGGRARDTQYF.

The CDR3 sequence: CASSPTAGSSTSYEQYF. The CDR3 nucleotides are TGTGCCAGCAGCCCTACGGCAGGCAGCTCCACGAGCTACGAGCAGTACTTC. The chain uses TRBV11-2 and TRBJ2-7; D gene uncertain. V gave up 5 bases and J gave up 3 bases, with 23 bases separating them. The CDR3 runs to 17 residues. Germline V gene data show CDR1 as SGHAT and CDR2 as FQNNGV.

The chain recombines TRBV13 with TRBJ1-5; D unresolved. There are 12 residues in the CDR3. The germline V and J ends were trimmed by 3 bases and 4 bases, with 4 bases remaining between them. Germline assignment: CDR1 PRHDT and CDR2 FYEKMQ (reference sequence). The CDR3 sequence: CASSFENQPQHF. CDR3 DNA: TGTGCCAGCAGCTTTGAAAATCAGCCCCAGCATTTT.

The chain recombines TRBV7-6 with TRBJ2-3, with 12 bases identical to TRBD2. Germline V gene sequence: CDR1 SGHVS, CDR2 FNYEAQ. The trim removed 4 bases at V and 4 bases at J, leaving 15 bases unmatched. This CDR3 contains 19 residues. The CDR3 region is CASSSQPSGRASFADTQYF. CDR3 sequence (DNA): TGTGCCAGCAGCTCTCAGCCTAGCGGGAGGGCAAGTTTTGCAGATACGCAGTATTTT.

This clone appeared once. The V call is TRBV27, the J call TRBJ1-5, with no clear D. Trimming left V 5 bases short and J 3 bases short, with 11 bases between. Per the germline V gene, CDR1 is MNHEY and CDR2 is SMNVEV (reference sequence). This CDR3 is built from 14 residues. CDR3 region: CASSPLTSNQPQHF. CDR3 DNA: TGTGCCAGCAGTCCGCTTACGTCCAATCAGCCCCAGCATTTT.

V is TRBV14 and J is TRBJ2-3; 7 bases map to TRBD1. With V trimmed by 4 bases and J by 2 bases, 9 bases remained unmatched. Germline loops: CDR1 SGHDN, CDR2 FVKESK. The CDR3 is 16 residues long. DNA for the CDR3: TGTGCCAGCAGCCCCCGGGACAGAGGCTACACAGATACGCAGTATTTT. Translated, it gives CASSPRDRGYTDTQYF.

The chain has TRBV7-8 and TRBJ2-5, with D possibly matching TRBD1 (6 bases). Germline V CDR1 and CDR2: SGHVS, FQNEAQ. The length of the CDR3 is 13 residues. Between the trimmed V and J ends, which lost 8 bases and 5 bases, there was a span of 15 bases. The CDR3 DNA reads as TGTGCCAGCGAGTCAGGGGACGGTGAGACCCAGTACTTC. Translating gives CASESGDGETQYF.

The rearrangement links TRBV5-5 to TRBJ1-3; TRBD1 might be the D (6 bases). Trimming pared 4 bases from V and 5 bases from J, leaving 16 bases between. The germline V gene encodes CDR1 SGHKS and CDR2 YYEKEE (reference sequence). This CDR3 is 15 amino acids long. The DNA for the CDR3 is TGTGCCAGCAGCCACCACAGGGATCCGAGAAACACCATATATTTT. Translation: CASSHHRDPRNTIYF.

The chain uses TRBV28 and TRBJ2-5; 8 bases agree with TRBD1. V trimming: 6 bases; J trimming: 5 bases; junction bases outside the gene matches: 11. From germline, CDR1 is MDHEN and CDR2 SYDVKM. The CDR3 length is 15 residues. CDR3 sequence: CASSSSDRVWETQYF. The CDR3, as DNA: TGTGCCAGCAGCTCTTCGGACAGGGTCTGGGAGACCCAGTACTTC.

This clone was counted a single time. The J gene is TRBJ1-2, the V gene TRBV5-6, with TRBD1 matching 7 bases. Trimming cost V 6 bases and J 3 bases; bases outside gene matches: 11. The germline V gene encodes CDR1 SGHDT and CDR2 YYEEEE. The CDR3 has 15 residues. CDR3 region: CASTELTGTHYGYTF. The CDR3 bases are TGTGCCAGCACCGAATTGACAGGGACACACTATGGCTACACCTTC.

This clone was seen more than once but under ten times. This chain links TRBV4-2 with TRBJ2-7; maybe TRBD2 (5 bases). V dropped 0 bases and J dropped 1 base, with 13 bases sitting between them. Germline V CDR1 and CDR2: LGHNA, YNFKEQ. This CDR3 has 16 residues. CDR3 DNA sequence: TGTGCCAGCAGCCAAGACGCGGGCCCAACTTCCTACGAGCAGTACTTC. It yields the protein CASSQDAGPTSYEQYF.

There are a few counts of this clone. CDR3 sequence (DNA): TGTGCCAGCGGAACGGTCAATGGCTACACCTTC. Amino acid sequence: CASGTVNGYTF. The chain recombines TRBV2 with TRBJ1-2; D call uncertain. Germline CDR1 is SNHLY and CDR2 is FYNNEI. Between the trimmed V and J ends, which lost 8 bases and 6 bases, there was a span of 10 bases. This CDR3 spans 11 amino acids.

The CDR3 DNA reads TGTGCCAGCAGCGCGACAGGGACCGGGGAGCTGTTTTTT. Its translation is CASSATGTGELFF. This chain connects TRBV21-1 to TRBJ2-2; the tabulated D call, TRBD1, remains unverified against the DNA. TRBV21-1 is a pseudogene segment. CDR3 length: 13 residues.

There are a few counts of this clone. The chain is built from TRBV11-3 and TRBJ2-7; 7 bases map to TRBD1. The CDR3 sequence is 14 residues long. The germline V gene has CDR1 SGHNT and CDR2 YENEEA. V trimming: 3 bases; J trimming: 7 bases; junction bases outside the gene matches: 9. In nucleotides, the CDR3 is TGTGCCAGCAGCTTGGGACAGTACCTTCGTGAGCAGTACTTC. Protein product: CASSLGQYLREQYF. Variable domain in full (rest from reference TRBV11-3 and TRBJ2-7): EAGVVQSPRYKIIEKKQPVAFWCNPISGHNTLYWYLQNLGQGPELLIRYENEEAVDDSQLPKDRFSAERLKGVDSTLKIQPAELGDSAVYLCASSLGQYLREQYFGPGTRLTVT.

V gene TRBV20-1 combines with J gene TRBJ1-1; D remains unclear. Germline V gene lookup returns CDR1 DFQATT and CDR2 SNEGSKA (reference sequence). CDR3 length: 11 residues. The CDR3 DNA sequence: TGCAGCCCGGGGAGGTACCCCGAAGCTTTCTTT. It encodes CSPGRYPEAFF.

CDR3 in amino acids: CASSLNYGTDNSPLHF. The CDR3, as DNA: TGTGCCAGCAGCTTGAATTATGGGACAGATAATTCACCCCTCCACTTT. The rearrangement uses TRBV5-4 and TRBJ1-6; TRBD1 aligns across 7 bases. Trimming removed 1 base from V and 5 bases from J; junction bases left unmatched: 6. Germline V gene data show CDR1 as SGHNT and CDR2 as YYREEE (reference sequence). The CDR3 runs to 16 residues.